This T cell receptor (beta chain) was recorded in a study of T cell changes during pregnancy in multiple sclerosis. Germline V gene sequence: CDR1 MNHEY, CDR2 SVGAGI. The CDR3 totals 15 residues. Between the trimmed V and J ends, which lost 7 bases and 3 bases, there was a span of 15 bases. The protocol was immunoSEQ multiplex PCR, while the TCRdb copy is restricted to in-frame clones and leaves out a portion. Here the sample spans roughly 76,000 clones, approximately 91% being singletons. V gene TRBV6-5 combines with J gene TRBJ1-4; D is possibly TRBD1 (5 bases). This sample comprised CD4+ T cells from peripheral blood mononuclear cells, obtained after pregnancy. This sequence originates from a female donor with multiple sclerosis, enrolled in a pregnancy study. CDR3 in amino acids: CASTRFRAANEKLFF. The DNA for the CDR3 is TGTGCCAGCACCCGATTCAGGGCAGCTAATGAAAAACTGTTTTTT.